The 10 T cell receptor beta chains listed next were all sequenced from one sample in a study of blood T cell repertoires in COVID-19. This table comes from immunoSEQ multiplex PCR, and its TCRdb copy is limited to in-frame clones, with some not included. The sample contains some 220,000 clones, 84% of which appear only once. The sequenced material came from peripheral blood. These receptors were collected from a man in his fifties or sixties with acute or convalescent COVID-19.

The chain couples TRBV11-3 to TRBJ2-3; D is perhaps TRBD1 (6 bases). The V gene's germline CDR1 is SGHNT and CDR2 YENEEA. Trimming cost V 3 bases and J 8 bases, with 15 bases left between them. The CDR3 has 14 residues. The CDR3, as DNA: TGTGCCAGCAGCTTTAACGCTCAGGGGCTTACGCAGTATTTT. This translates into CASSFNAQGLTQYF.

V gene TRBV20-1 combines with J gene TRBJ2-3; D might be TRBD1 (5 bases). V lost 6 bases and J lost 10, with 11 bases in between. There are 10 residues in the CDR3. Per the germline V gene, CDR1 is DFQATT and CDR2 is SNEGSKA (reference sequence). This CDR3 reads CSAKKGPQYF. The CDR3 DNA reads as TGCAGTGCCAAGAAGGGGCCGCAGTATTTT.

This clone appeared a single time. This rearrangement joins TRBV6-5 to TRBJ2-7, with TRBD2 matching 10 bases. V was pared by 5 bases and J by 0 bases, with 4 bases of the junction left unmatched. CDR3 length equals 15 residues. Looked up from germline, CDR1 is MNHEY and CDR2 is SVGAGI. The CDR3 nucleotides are TGTGCCAGCAGTAGGACTAGCGGTATCTCCTACGAGCAGTACTTC. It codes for CASSRTSGISYEQYF.

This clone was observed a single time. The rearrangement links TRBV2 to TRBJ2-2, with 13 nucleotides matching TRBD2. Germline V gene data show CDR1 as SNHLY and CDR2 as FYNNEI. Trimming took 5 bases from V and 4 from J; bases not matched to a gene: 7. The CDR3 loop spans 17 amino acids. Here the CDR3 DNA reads TGTGCCAGCAGTCCGGGACTAGCGGGAATCATCACCGGGGAGCTGTTTTTT. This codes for CASSPGLAGIITGELFF. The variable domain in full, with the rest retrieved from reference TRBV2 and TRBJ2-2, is EPEVTQTPSHQVTQMGQEVILRCVPISNHLYFYWYRQILGQKVEFLVSFYNNEISEKSEIFDDQFSVERPDGSNFTLKIRSTKLEDSAMYFCASSPGLAGIITGELFFGEGSRLTVL.

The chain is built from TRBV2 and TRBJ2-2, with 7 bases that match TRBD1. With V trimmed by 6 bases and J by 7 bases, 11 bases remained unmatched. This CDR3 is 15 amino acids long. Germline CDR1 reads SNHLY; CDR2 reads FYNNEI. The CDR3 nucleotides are TGTGCCAGCAGATACCACGAGGGGGCCGGCGGGGAGCTGTTTTTT. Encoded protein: CASRYHEGAGGELFF.

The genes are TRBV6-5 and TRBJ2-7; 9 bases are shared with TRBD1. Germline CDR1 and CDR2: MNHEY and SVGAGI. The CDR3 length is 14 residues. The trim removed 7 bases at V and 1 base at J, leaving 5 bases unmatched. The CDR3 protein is CASTPGTGSYEQYF. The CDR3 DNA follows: TGTGCCAGCACTCCCGGGACAGGGTCCTACGAGCAGTACTTC.

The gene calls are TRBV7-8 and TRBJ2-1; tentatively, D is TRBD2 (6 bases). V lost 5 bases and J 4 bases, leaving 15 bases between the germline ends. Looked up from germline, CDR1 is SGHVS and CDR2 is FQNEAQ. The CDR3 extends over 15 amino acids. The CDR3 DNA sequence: TGTGCCAGCAGCCCCCCGGGGACTGAGTACAATGAGCAGTTCTTC. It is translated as CASSPPGTEYNEQFF.

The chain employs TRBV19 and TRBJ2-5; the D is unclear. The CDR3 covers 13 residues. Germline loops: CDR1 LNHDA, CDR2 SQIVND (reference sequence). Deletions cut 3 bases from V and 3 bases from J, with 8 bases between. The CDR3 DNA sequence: TGTGCCAGTAGTATGACCCGGGAAGAGACCCAGTACTTC. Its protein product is CASSMTREETQYF.

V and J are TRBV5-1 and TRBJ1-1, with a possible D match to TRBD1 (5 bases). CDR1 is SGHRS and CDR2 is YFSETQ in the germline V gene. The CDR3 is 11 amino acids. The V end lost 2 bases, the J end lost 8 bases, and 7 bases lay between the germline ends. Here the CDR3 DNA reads TGCGCCAGCAGCTTAGACAGAGAAGCTTTCTTT. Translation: CASSLDREAFF.

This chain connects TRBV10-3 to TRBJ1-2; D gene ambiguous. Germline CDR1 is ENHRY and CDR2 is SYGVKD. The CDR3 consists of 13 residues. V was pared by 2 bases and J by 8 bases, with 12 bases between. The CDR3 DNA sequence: TGTGCCATCAGTGAGCGGCCCGGGTCCGGCTACACCTTC. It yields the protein CAISERPGSGYTF.